This entry lists 15 T cell receptor beta chains sequenced from one sample in a study of T cell responses to AZD1222 COVID-19 vaccine. TCRdb's copy holds only in-frame clones and misses some; the assay was immunoSEQ multiplex PCR. The sample contains under 150,000 clones, 85% to 90% of which appear only once. This sample comprised peripheral blood, obtained on day 0 of AZD1222 vaccination. Receptors originate from an adult in good health.

This sequence joins TRBV19 and TRBJ1-5, with 7 bases fitting TRBD1. Germline V CDR1 and CDR2: LNHDA, SQIVND (reference sequence). The ends lost 7 bases at V and 6 bases at J; junction bases unmatched: 3. This CDR3 contains 12 residues. CDR3 sequence reads: CASTGGRQPQHF. CDR3 DNA sequence: TGTGCCAGTACAGGGGGGCGTCAGCCCCAGCATTTT.

In its sample, this clone was seen a few times. This rearrangement joins TRBV2 to TRBJ1-1, with TRBD1 matching over 8 bases. Germline CDR1 is SNHLY and CDR2 is FYNNEI. CDR3 length equals 12 residues. After removal of 6 bases from V and 3 bases from J, the junction contained 0 bases not matched to a gene. In DNA form, the CDR3 reads TGTGCCAGCAGGGACAGGGACACTGAAGCTTTCTTT. Its translation: CASRDRDTEAFF.

J is TRBJ1-5 and V is TRBV30; D not certain. Trimming took off 3 bases at V and 3 bases at J, with 9 bases between the two ends. The germline CDR1 and CDR2 sequences are GTSNPN and SVGIG (reference sequence). This CDR3 is built from 13 residues. CDR3 coding DNA: TGTGCCTGGAGCGGACGGATCAATCAGCCCCAGCATTTT. Translating gives CAWSGRINQPQHF.

This sequence joins TRBV28 and TRBJ1-4, with a possible D match to TRBD1 (6 bases). CDR3 size: 11 residues. The germline V and J ends were trimmed by 6 bases and 13 bases, with 12 bases remaining between them. Per germline, CDR1 MDHEN and CDR2 SYDVKM. CDR3 in DNA: TGTGCCAGCAGATTTACAGGGTCACTGTTTTTT. Residues: CASRFTGSLFF.

The chain is built from TRBV4-1 and TRBJ1-1; TRBD1 is a possible D gene (6 bases). The CDR3 is 16 residues long. Between the trimmed V and J ends, which lost 4 bases and 5 bases, there was a span of 20 bases. Per the germline V gene, CDR1 is MGHRA and CDR2 is YSYEKL. The CDR3: CASSPDWAGARTEAFF. CDR3 nucleotides: TGCGCCAGCAGCCCGGACTGGGCGGGGGCGCGAACTGAAGCTTTCTTT.

The V and J genes are TRBV15 and TRBJ2-5, with D perhaps matching TRBD1 (6 bases). This CDR3 has 13 amino acids. V lost 6 bases to trimming and J lost 4 bases, with 12 bases between them. Germline-derived CDR1 and CDR2 are LNHNV and YYDKDF (reference sequence). The CDR3 coding sequence is TGTGCCACCAGTACACTAGGGGGAGAGACCCAGTACTTC. It translates to CATSTLGGETQYF. Drawing the rest from reference TRBV15 and TRBJ2-5, the complete variable domain is DAMVIQNPRYQVTQFGKPVTLSCSQTLNHNVMYWYQQKSSQAPKLLFHYYDKDFNNEADTPDNFQSRRPNTSFCFLDIRSPGLGDTAMYLCATSTLGGETQYFGPGTRLLVL.

This clone was seen a few times. V usage is TRBV5-6 and J usage is TRBJ1-1; D not resolved. Germline V CDR1 and CDR2: SGHDT, YYEEEE. This CDR3 is 13 amino acids long. Trimming took 0 bases from V and 7 from J, leaving 10 bases between them. In DNA, the CDR3 is TGTGCCAGCAGCTTGGGTGGGCTTAGTGAAGCTTTCTTT. It codes for CASSLGGLSEAFF.

V and J are TRBV9 and TRBJ1-6; TRBD1 might be the D (5 bases). This CDR3 region has 16 residues. CDR1 is SGDLS and CDR2 is YYNGEE in the germline V gene. V lost 2 bases and J lost 8, with 17 bases in between. CDR3 amino acids: CASSVHGTLSDSPLHF. The CDR3 DNA reads as TGTGCCAGCAGCGTCCACGGGACGCTTTCGGATTCACCCCTCCACTTT.

The chain has TRBV4-1 and TRBJ1-3, with 9 bases lining up with TRBD1. The V gene end was trimmed by 2 bases and the J gene end by 2 bases; junction bases not matched to a gene: 13. The CDR3 covers 19 residues. The germline V gene encodes CDR1 MGHRA and CDR2 YSYEKL. Here the CDR3 reads CASSQKERGQGEAGNTIYF. CDR3 DNA: TGCGCCAGCAGCCAAAAAGAAAGGGGACAGGGTGAGGCTGGAAACACCATATATTTT.

This clone was observed a single time. This chain uses TRBV15 with TRBJ2-2; no firm D call. CDR1 is LNHNV, CDR2 YYDKDF, per germline (reference sequence). With 0 bases removed from V and 1 base from J, the gap between germline ends came to 6 bases. This CDR3 has 15 amino acids. The CDR3 spells CATSRDYENTGELFF. CDR3 nucleotide sequence: TGTGCCACCAGCAGAGATTATGAGAACACCGGGGAGCTGTTTTTT.

The chain links TRBV3-1 (or the pseudogene TRBV3-2) to TRBJ2-7; 9 bases are a match to TRBD1. CDR1 is LGHDT, CDR2 YNNKEL, per germline (reference sequence). J was trimmed by 4 bases and V by 0 bases; bases with no gene match: 10. This CDR3 is built from 17 residues. CDR3 DNA sequence: TGTGCCAGCAGCCAAGATCGGACCGGGACAGGGTTTTACGAGCAGTACTTC. Residues: CASSQDRTGTGFYEQYF.

The V gene is TRBV5-1, the J gene TRBJ1-4; 8 bases line up with TRBD1. V dropped 2 bases and J dropped 1; count of bases not matched to a gene: 1. The CDR3 has 15 residues. In germline, CDR1 is SGHRS, CDR2 YFSETQ. CDR3 bases: TGCGCCAGCAGCTTTGACAGGGGAACTAATGAAAAACTGTTTTTT. Translating it yields CASSFDRGTNEKLFF.

In this sample, this clone turned up once. The V call is TRBV19, the J call TRBJ1-1, with D possibly TRBD1 on 5 matching bases. CDR1 is LNHDA and CDR2 is SQIVND in the germline V gene (reference sequence). The CDR3 sequence is 15 residues long. V lost 0 bases to trimming and J lost 10 bases, with 18 bases between them. DNA of the CDR3: TGTGCCAGTAGTATAGAGCGGGAAAGGGGTGTAGCAGCTTTCTTT. Residues: CASSIERERGVAAFF.

The V and J genes are TRBV6-5 and TRBJ1-5; 9 bases align to TRBD1. CDR3 length: 15 amino acids. Germline V CDR1 and CDR2: MNHEY, SVGAGI. Trimming removed 5 bases from V and 1 base from J; junction bases left unmatched: 3. Written as DNA, the CDR3 is TGTGCCAGCAGTCCGGACAGGGGAAGCAATCAGCCCCAGCATTTT. It translates to CASSPDRGSNQPQHF.

In DNA form, the CDR3 reads TGTGCCACCAGCAGTGGAATGACAGGGTCTCAGCCCCAGCATTTT. It yields the protein CATSSGMTGSQPQHF. This sequence joins TRBV15 and TRBJ1-5, with 7 bases aligning to TRBD1. The length of the CDR3 is 15 residues. Germline trimming cut 3 bases from V and 6 bases from J; bases unmatched to any gene: 8. Germline CDR1 LNHNV, CDR2 YYDKDF (reference sequence).